This is a list of T cell receptor beta chains from one sample in a study of shared clonotypes between healthy human individuals. Generated by immunoSEQ multiplex PCR, the TCRdb table keeps only in-frame clones and is missing some. The sample holds about 2.2 million clones, 90% to 95% seen once. The sequencing sample was made of naive CD8+ T cells from PBMCs. These receptors all come from a man aged 18 to 30 in good health. Some clones in this sample may be carry-over from other donors' samples. Each CDR3 is given with its conserved first and last residue. D genes are given only for firm matches.

>TRBJ2-5|TRBD2|14|TRBV6-5
CASSYRGLAETQYF
>TRBJ2-7|-|15|TRBV28
CASSPITRDIYEQYF
>TRBJ1-1|-|14|TRBV19
CASNQGTMNTEAFF
>TRBJ2-3|TRBD2|17|TRBV9
CASSAGLAGPYTDTQYF
>TRBJ2-1|-|14|TRBV27
CASKLLSGYNEQFF
>TRBJ2-1|TRBD1|15|TRBV28
CASSITQGLGNEQFF
>TRBJ1-2|-|15|TRBV5-3
CARSLAGRRSYGYTF
>TRBJ2-3|-|13|TRBV19
CASSIVNGDTQYF
>TRBJ2-2|TRBD1|18|TRBV14
CASSQDLRQGAYIGELFF
>TRBJ2-7|-|14|TRBV9
CASSVVDSPYEQYF
>TRBJ2-7|TRBD2|11|TRBV10-2
CASRTSVEQYF
>TRBJ2-2|-|14|TRBV10-2
CASTAALDTGELFF
>TRBJ2-7|-|14|TRBV7-9
CASSLGGISYEQYF
>TRBJ2-2|TRBD2|19|TRBV9
CASSANRGLAGVRTGELFF
>TRBJ2-7|-|13|TRBV27
CASKPTSSYEQYF
>TRBJ1-1|-|13|TRBV21-1
CASSKGGQAVTFF
>TRBJ2-1|TRBD2|16|TRBV7-9
CASSPRTSGSSYEQFF
>TRBJ2-7|-|14|TRBV14
CASSQGRITYEQYF
>TRBJ2-7|-|12|TRBV28
CATASSAYEQYF
>TRBJ1-1|TRBD1|15|TRBV5-1
CASSSGQGPNTEAFF
>TRBJ2-7|-|12|TRBV13
CASSSRGGEQYF
>TRBJ2-2|-|13|TRBV28
CASSPTSTGELFF